This T cell receptor beta chain appears in the sequencing data of a study of T-cell memory formation after mild COVID-19. TCRdb ran MiXCR on the 5' RACE reads and lists one entry per CDR3 protein. The sample holds fewer than 550,000 distinct CDR3 sequences; around 18% are singletons and the top ten take 8.4%. This clonotype was observed many times. Antigen unknown. The germline V gene has CDR1 SGHRS and CDR2 YFSETQ. After removal of 4 bases from V and 4 bases from J, the junction contained 3 bases not matched to a gene. This CDR3 has 14 residues. Notes on the study in general: Shrinking CD4+ clones were chiefly CM and EM; CD8+ ones were chiefly EMRA. The second-wave clones peaking on day 37 were not confirmed as SARS-CoV-2-specific. Among clones contracting day 15 to 85, CD4/CD8 was balanced, whereas later expanders leaned CD4+. Pre-infection memory already had some responding clones, implying cross-reactive memory joined.

The clonotype originates from an adult woman who had mild COVID-19 (a few samples of this study predate the infection). Cell type and time point are not known. The sequenced sample consisted of PBMCs or a T cell subset sorted from them (not recorded which). The V call is TRBV5-1, the J call TRBJ2-3, with 10 bases aligning to TRBD1. This chain's CDR3 is CASSRDRGADTQYF. In DNA form, the CDR3 reads TGCGCCAGCAGCCGGGACAGGGGAGCAGATACGCAGTATTTT. The full variable domain, with the rest looked up from reference TRBV5-1 and TRBJ2-3, is KAGVTQTPRYLIKTRGQQVTLSCSPISGHRSVSWYQQTPGQGLQFLFEYFSETQRNKGNFPGRFSGRQFSNSRSEMNVSTLELGDSALYLCASSRDRGADTQYFGPGTRLTVL.